This T cell receptor (beta chain) was captured in a study of cytomegalovirus exposure and HLA in healthy donors. Note on this clone: Its antigen is as yet unknown.

V lost 6 bases and J lost 5; bases outside the gene matches: 6. The germline gives CDR1 MNHEY, CDR2 SMNVEV (reference sequence). This CDR3 is built from 14 residues. Findings and caveats of the study: In a later analysis, TCR association rates varied by HLA locus: DRB1 most, HLA-C fewest. Previously analyzed data showed that most TCR beta V segments were productive at a frequency of about 87% or about 30%.

The PCR ran on 60 Vbeta and 13 Jbeta primers. Assay used: immunoSEQ multiplex PCR; TCRdb lists only in-frame clones, some missing. This sample has tens of thousands of clones, with about 68% found just once. This chain connects TRBV27 to TRBJ2-7, with 11 bases aligning to TRBD1. The source of this sequence is a human donor in good health. What was sequenced was PBMCs. DNA of the CDR3: TGTGCCAGCAGAGTGGACAGGGGGCGCGACGAGCAGTACTTC. Translation: CASRVDRGRDEQYF.